This TCR beta chain originates from a study of beta chain features in type 1 diabetes. V shed 5 bases and J 10 bases; nucleotides not matched to a gene: 11. Looked up from germline, CDR1 is SGHTA and CDR2 is FQGNSA. The CDR3 loop spans 14 amino acids. Study findings and constraints: Since sequencing was performed on cDNA, cells with high TCR expression could be over-represented. The similarity of naive, central memory and Treg TCRB repertoires appeared greater among patients than among healthy donors. Among all four CD4+ subsets, Type 1 diabetes patients had TCRB CDR3s that were moderately but significantly shorter.

The entirety of the isolated RNA underwent reverse transcription, so expressed TCRB transcripts were sequenced. Sequencing was performed with immunoSEQ multiplex PCR; in TCRdb, only in-frame clones are kept and a portion is missing. In the table there are fewer than 350,000 clones, roughly 15% of which are singletons. This clone occurred a few times. Its cognate antigen is unknown. This sequence originates from a man between 18 and 29 years old with type 1 diabetes. The V call is TRBV7-2, the J call TRBJ2-1; TRBD2 agrees at 7 bases. Sequenced material: naive CD4+ T cells from blood. CDR3 sequence: CASSPTRDYEEQFF. CDR3 DNA: TGTGCCAGCAGCCCCACCCGGGACTACGAGGAGCAGTTCTTC.